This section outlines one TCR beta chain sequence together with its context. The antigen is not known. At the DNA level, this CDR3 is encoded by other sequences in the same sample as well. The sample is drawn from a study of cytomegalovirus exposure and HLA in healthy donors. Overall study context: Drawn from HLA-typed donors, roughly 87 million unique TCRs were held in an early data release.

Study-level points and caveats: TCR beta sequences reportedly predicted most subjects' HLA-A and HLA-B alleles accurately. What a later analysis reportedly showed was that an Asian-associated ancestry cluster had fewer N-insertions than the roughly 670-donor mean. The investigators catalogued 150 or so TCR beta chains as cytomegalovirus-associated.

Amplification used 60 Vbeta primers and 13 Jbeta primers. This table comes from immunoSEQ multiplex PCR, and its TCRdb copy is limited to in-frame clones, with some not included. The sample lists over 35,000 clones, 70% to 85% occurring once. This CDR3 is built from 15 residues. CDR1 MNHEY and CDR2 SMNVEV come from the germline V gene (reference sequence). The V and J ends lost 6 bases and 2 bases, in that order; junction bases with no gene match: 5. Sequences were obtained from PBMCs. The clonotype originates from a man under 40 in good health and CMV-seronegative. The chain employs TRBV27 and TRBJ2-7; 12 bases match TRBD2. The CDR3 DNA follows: TGTGCCAGCAGCCTTCGGACTAGCGGGGCCTACGAGCAGTACTTC. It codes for CASSLRTSGAYEQYF.